The next 4 T cell receptor beta chains were all read from a single sample in a study of shared clonotypes between healthy human individuals. The repertoire was sequenced with immunoSEQ multiplex PCR; TCRdb's copy has only in-frame clones and lacks some. The data contain some 2 million clones, approximately 95% of them singletons. Sequenced input: naive CD4+ T cells sorted from blood. The subset here: CD45RA+ positively selected. The receptors here all came from a man between 18 and 29 years old in good health.

This chain joins TRBV2 and TRBJ2-7; 8 bases are shared with TRBD1. Trimming took 6 bases from V and 3 from J; bases not matched to a gene: 10. The CDR3 contains 15 residues. Germline V gene data show CDR1 as SNHLY and CDR2 as FYNNEI. The CDR3 DNA is TGTGCCAGCAGCGGGGCCGGACAGGGCGGCTACGAGCAGTACTTC. Its protein product is CASSGAGQGGYEQYF.

The V call is TRBV19, the J call TRBJ1-3, with D perhaps matching TRBD1 (6 bases). V was cut by 8 bases and J by 5 bases, with 19 bases left in between. This CDR3 spans 15 amino acids. The V gene's germline CDR1 is LNHDA and CDR2 SQIVND (reference sequence). In DNA form, the CDR3 reads TGTGCCAGTGGCCAAGAGGGGGGCGTCCGAAACACCATATATTTT. Residues: CASGQEGGVRNTIYF.

This chain joins TRBV30 and TRBJ2-1, with D perhaps TRBD1 (8 bases). The ends were cut back, 2 bases at V and 15 bases at J, with 20 bases in the middle. This CDR3 has 13 amino acids. Per germline, CDR1 GTSNPN and CDR2 SVGIG (reference sequence). The CDR3 sequence: CAWSTGGAAGWFF. The CDR3 nucleotides are TGTGCCTGGAGTACAGGGGGGGCAGCGGGATGGTTCTTC.

The chain uses TRBV5-4 and TRBJ2-7; TRBD2 matches at 9 bases. Trimming cost V 5 bases and J 6 bases; bases outside gene matches: 9. The CDR3 is 14 residues long. CDR1 is SGHNT, CDR2 YYREEE, per germline (reference sequence). The CDR3 DNA reads TGTGCCAGCAGGTTTGCGGGAGGGCGGGGCGAGCAGTACTTC. This encodes CASRFAGGRGEQYF.